Below are 11 T cell receptor beta chains sequenced from a single sample in a study of neurological immune-mediated disorders. One entry per CDR3 protein results from TCRdb running MiXCR on the 5' RACE reads. The table lists roughly 59,000 distinct CDR3 sequences, over 4% of them singletons. Input material: PBMCs. The receptor set was obtained from a human donor with multiple sclerosis. The donor label of this sample is uncertain.

This clonotype was counted ten times or more. The DNA for the CDR3 is TGCGCCAGCAGCACCGTGTACAGGGGAGAGACCCAGTACTTC. Translated, it gives CASSTVYRGETQYF. This sequence joins TRBV5-1 and TRBJ2-5; 7 bases match TRBD1. Germline V gene sequence: CDR1 SGHRS, CDR2 YFSETQ. The V gene end was trimmed by 4 bases and the J gene end by 4 bases; junction bases not matched to a gene: 7. The CDR3 totals 14 residues.

This clonotype has only a few counts. The genes are TRBV18 and TRBJ1-2, with D perhaps matching TRBD1 (5 bases). The germline V and J ends were trimmed by 2 bases and 4 bases, with 14 bases remaining between them. Per germline, CDR1 KGHSH and CDR2 LQKENI. This CDR3 has 15 amino acids. The CDR3 reads CASSPYQGGAYGYTF. CDR3 in DNA: TGTGCCAGCTCACCATATCAGGGAGGGGCCTATGGCTACACCTTC. Using reference TRBV18 and TRBJ1-2 for the parts outside the CDR3, the full variable domain is NAGVMQNPRHLVRRRGQEARLRCSPMKGHSHVYWYRQLPEEGLKFMVYLQKENIIDESGMPKERFSAEFPKEGPSILRIQQVVRGDSAAYFCASSPYQGGAYGYTFGSGTRLTVV.

This clonotype turned up a few times. This chain links TRBV9 with TRBJ2-7; D ambiguous. CDR3 length: 15 amino acids. The V gene lost 0 bases and the J gene lost 0 bases, with 10 bases spanning the gap. Germline V gives CDR1 SGDLS, CDR2 YYNGEE. CDR3 in amino acids: CASSVVDSASYEQYF. DNA for the CDR3: TGTGCCAGCAGCGTAGTAGACTCCGCCTCCTACGAGCAGTACTTC.

In this sample, this clonotype turned up many times. This chain uses TRBV15 with TRBJ1-6, with D unclear. Germline CDR1 LNHNV, CDR2 YYDKDF (reference sequence). The CDR3 totals 17 residues. V was cut by 5 bases and J by 0 bases, with 14 bases left in between. The CDR3 spells CATSSMGVNSYNSPLHF. The CDR3 bases are TGTGCCACCAGCTCGATGGGAGTTAACTCCTATAATTCACCCCTCCACTTT.

This clonotype occurred many times. V usage is TRBV20-1 and J usage is TRBJ2-3; the D gene is possibly TRBD2 (5 bases). CDR3 size: 13 residues. The V gene's germline CDR1 is DFQATT and CDR2 SNEGSKA (reference sequence). With 1 base removed from V and 6 bases from J, the gap between germline ends came to 11 bases. Here the CDR3 reads CSARGGPVDTQYF. The CDR3 bases are TGCAGTGCTAGAGGAGGGCCAGTCGATACGCAGTATTTT.

This clonotype was counted many times. The chain links TRBV19 to TRBJ1-2; D is ambiguous. Germline loops: CDR1 LNHDA, CDR2 SQIVND (reference sequence). This CDR3 has 12 amino acids. V lost 3 bases to trimming and J lost 2 bases, with 4 bases between them. CDR3 in amino acids: CASSIDNYGYTF. Here the CDR3 DNA reads TGTGCCAGTAGTATCGACAACTATGGCTACACCTTC.

In its sample, this clonotype was seen many times. The genes are TRBV12-3 or TRBV12-4 and TRBJ2-3; TRBD2 matches at 10 bases. With 3 bases clipped from V and 4 bases from J, the junction kept 10 bases outside the gene matches. The CDR3 runs 17 residues. CDR3 region: CASSLQTPSGGSDTQYF. The CDR3 DNA reads TGTGCCAGCAGTTTGCAAACACCTAGCGGGGGTTCAGATACGCAGTATTTT.

The V gene is TRBV20-1, the J gene TRBJ1-4, with D tentatively TRBD1 (5 bases). CDR1 and CDR2 from the germline V gene are DFQATT and SNEGSKA (reference sequence). There are 17 residues in the CDR3. The V gene lost 5 bases and the J gene lost 0 bases, with 19 bases spanning the gap. The CDR3 DNA is TGCAGTGCTCGACAGATCCCAGGCGAAGCAACTAATGAAAAACTGTTTTTT. Translating it yields CSARQIPGEATNEKLFF.

This clonotype was recorded at least ten times. V usage is TRBV15 and J usage is TRBJ2-7; 8 bases match TRBD2. This CDR3 is 15 amino acids long. Germline trimming cut 0 bases from V and 7 bases from J; bases unmatched to any gene: 8. Germline assignment: CDR1 LNHNV and CDR2 YYDKDF (reference sequence). CDR3 loop: CATSRDPGGVFEQYF. The CDR3 DNA is TGTGCCACCAGCAGAGACCCGGGGGGGGTTTTTGAGCAGTACTTC.

This clonotype was detected ten times or more. V usage is TRBV7-2 and J usage is TRBJ2-3; D unresolved. The germline gives CDR1 SGHTA, CDR2 FQGNSA. Deletions cut 3 bases from V and 6 bases from J, with 7 bases between. The length of the CDR3 is 12 residues. CDR3 amino acids: CASSFSRDTQYF. DNA for the CDR3: TGTGCCAGCAGCTTCTCCCGGGATACGCAGTATTTT.

This clonotype occurred many times. The J gene is TRBJ2-7, the V gene TRBV7-9; possibly TRBD1 or TRBD2 for D (5 bases each). Per the germline V gene, CDR1 is SEHNR and CDR2 is FQNEAQ (reference sequence). The CDR3 spans 15 residues. Trimming took 3 bases from V and 5 from J, leaving 17 bases between them. The CDR3 DNA reads TGTGCCAGCAGCTTGGCCGGGACGGTCGAGGACGAGCAGTACTTC. As protein: CASSLAGTVEDEQYF.